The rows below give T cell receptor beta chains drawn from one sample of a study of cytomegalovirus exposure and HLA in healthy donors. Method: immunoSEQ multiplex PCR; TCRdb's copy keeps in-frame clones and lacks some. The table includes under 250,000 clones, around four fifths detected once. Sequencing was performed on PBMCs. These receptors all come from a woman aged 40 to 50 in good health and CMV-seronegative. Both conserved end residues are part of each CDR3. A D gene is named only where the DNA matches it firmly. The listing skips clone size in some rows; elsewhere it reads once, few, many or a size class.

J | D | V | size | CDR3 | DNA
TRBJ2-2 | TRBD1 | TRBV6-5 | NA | CASRARGLTGELFF | TGTGCCAGCAGGGCCAGGGGGCTAACCGGGGAGCTGTTTTTT
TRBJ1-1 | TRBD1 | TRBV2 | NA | CASNRDRGNTEAFF | TGTGCCAGCAACCGGGACAGGGGAAACACTGAAGCTTTCTTT
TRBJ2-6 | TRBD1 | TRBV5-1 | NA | CASSLGAGGGSGANVLTF | TGCGCCAGCAGCTTGGGCGCAGGGGGTGGCTCTGGGGCCAACGTCCTGACTTTC
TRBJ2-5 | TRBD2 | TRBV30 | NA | CAWGLGRLYGETQYF | TGTGCCTGGGGACTAGGGAGACTATATGGGGAGACCCAGTACTTC
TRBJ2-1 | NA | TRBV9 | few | CASHGGADNEQFF | TGTGCCAGCCATGGGGGGGCCGACAATGAGCAGTTCTTC
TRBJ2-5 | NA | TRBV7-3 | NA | CASSLRAGKGAAQYF | TGTGCCAGCAGCTTAAGGGCGGGGAAGGGCGCGGCCCAGTACTTC
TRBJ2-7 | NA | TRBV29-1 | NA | CSVEAAAYEQYF | TGCAGCGTTGAGGCGGCTGCCTACGAGCAGTACTTC
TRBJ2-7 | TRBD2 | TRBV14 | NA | CASQSGTSGFPQYF | TGTGCCAGCCAGAGTGGGACTAGCGGTTTCCCTCAGTACTTC
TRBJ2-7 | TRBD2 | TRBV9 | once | CASSVREGPTYEQYF | TGTGCCAGCAGCGTCCGGGAGGGCCCCACCTACGAGCAGTACTTC
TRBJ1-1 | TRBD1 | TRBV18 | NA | CASSRGAGGWGTEAFF | TGTGCCAGCTCACGGGGTGCAGGGGGCTGGGGCACTGAAGCTTTCTTT
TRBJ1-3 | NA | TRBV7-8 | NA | CATTISGNTIYF | TGTGCCACCACAATCTCTGGAAACACCATATATTTT
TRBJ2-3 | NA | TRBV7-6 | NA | CASSFGGLLTDTQYF | TGTGCCAGCAGTTTCGGGGGACTCCTAACAGATACGCAGTATTTT
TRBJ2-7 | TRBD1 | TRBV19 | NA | CASSPGGLSYEQYF | TGTGCCAGTAGCCCAGGGGGCCTTTCCTACGAGCAGTACTTC
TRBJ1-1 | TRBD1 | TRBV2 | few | CASSEGETGWNTEAFF | TGTGCCAGCAGTGAAGGGGAGACAGGGTGGAACACTGAAGCTTTCTTT
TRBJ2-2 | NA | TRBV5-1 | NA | CASRSGSNTGELFF | TGCGCCAGCAGGTCCGGGAGTAACACCGGGGAGCTGTTTTTT
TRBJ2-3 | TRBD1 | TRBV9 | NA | CASRRRDRTTDTQYF | TGTGCCAGCAGGCGCCGGGACAGAACCACAGATACGCAGTATTTT
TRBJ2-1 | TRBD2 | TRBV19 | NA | CASTYGLAGGPFF | TGTGCCAGTACCTACGGGCTAGCGGGAGGCCCGTTCTTC
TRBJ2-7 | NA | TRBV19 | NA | CASMRGGPPYEQYF | TGTGCCAGTATGAGGGGGGGACCCCCCTACGAGCAGTACTTC
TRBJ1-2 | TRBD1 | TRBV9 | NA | CASSWDRANYGYTF | TGTGCCAGCAGCTGGGACAGAGCCAACTATGGCTACACCTTC
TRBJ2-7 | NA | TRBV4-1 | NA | CASSQEDTLKYSYEQYF | TGCGCCAGCAGCCAGGAGGATACTCTAAAATACTCCTACGAGCAGTACTTC
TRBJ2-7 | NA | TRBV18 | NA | CASSSSYEQYF | TGTGCCAGCTCATCCTCGTACGAGCAGTACTTC
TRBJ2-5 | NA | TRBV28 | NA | CASTGWGGQETQYF | TGTGCCAGTACGGGATGGGGTGGCCAAGAGACCCAGTACTTC
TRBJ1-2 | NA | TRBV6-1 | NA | CASSGFEGAGYTF | TGTGCCAGCAGTGGGTTCGAGGGCGCTGGCTACACCTTC
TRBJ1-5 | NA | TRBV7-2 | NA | CASSLTPLNQPQHF | TGTGCCAGCAGCCTCACCCCACTCAATCAGCCCCAGCATTTT
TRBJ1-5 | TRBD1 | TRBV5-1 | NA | CASSLGPVGQGVAQPQHF | TGCGCCAGCAGCTTGGGGCCGGTGGGCCAGGGGGTAGCTCAGCCCCAGCATTTT
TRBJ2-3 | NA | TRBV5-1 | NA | CASSLTQGRTDTQYF | TGCGCCAGCAGCTTGACACAGGGCCGCACAGATACGCAGTATTTT
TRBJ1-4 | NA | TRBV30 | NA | CAWSPRTLRGEKLFF | TGTGCCTGGAGTCCCCGGACACTTCGAGGCGAAAAACTGTTTTTT
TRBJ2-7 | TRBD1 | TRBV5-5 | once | CASSRDRGYEQYF | TGTGCCAGCAGCCGGGACAGGGGCTACGAGCAGTACTTC
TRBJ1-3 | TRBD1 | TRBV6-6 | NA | CASSTSGTVSKGGFF | TGTGCCAGCAGTACTTCCGGGACAGTGTCTAAGGGCGGCTTTTTT
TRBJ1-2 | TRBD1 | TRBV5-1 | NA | CASSSGGAEYGYTF | TGCGCCAGCAGCTCAGGGGGCGCCGAGTATGGCTACACCTTC
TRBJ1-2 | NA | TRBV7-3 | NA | CASSLRGDGLNYGYTF | TGTGCCAGCAGCTTAAGGGGGGACGGCTTAAACTATGGCTACACCTTC
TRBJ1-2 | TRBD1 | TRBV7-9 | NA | CASSWGTGSGYTF | TGTGCCAGCAGCTGGGGGACAGGGAGTGGCTACACCTTC
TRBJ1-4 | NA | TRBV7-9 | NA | CASSSFRGANEKLFF | TGTGCCAGCAGCTCTTTTCGGGGGGCTAATGAAAAACTGTTTTTT